The sequence of this T cell receptor (beta chain) was determined in a study of cytotoxic CD8 clonotypes in ibrutinib-treated CLL (dated by TCRdb to about 2021). Background for the entire study: The cohort included some 14 treatment-naive and under 13 relapsed/refractory patients; about 18 were IGHV unmutated. Responses were partial in about 25 patients and complete in 2; after median around 66 months follow-up, some 14 stayed in remission and around 12 progressed. Response samples were obtained after a median of around eleven months of treatment, with a range of about 6 to 40 months. On average, each sample had about 250,000 productive templates and approximately 89,000 productive rearrangements. Of the 86 participants in the trial, about two dozen had longitudinal samples available. Cryopreserved peripheral blood mononuclear cells were obtained prior to treatment, at the time of response, and at either disease progression or sustained remission. Every remission and progressive disease sample was obtained while ibrutinib was still being received by the patients.

Results and caveats for the whole study, not just this receptor: Lymph node repertoires were not examined, and the timing of sampling was not matched between patients in sustained remission and those whose disease progressed. Public clonotypes were rare and either shrank or stayed stable during treatment, and the rise in clonality at ibrutinib response reflected expansion of private clonotypes. Clonality increased at ibrutinib response, stayed stable in sustained remission, and fell back toward baseline at progression. Baseline clonality exceeded that of age-matched healthy donors and correlated strongly with circulating CD8+ T-cell counts.

This clone showed up many times. What antigen it recognizes has not been identified. Per-nucleotide qualities are absent, and no much larger clonotype sits a single base away. Each clonotype received, on average, about 10x coverage in deep resolution sequencing performed on a MiSeq, where the target depth lay between 1 in 1 million and 1 in 200,000 T cells. The immunoSEQ hsTCRB Kit was used to generate TCR beta libraries. The source study handled its data this way. ImmunoSEQ Data Assistant and ImmunoSEQ Analyzer were used for data analysis, and V, D and J genes were assigned according to IMGT definitions. Clonality was computed as one minus normalized Shannon entropy of productive rearrangement frequencies, ranging from 0 to 1. Only overrepresented clonotypes making up at least 0.05% of the repertoire of each patient were included in the public clonotype analysis. About a dozen age-matched healthy donor repertoires from immuneACCESS served as clonality controls. TCRdb retrieved this table from immuneACCESS and kept in-frame rearrangements only. Not all clones are present; in checked studies, unresolved V genes account for under half, and no reason is known for the remainder. V, J and clone size derive from that table, while D and trimming were established from the DNA sequence. The sample has some 30,000 clones on record, about 76% of them singletons. Of the sample, roughly 48% is held by the ten largest clones.

Roughly 2.2 micrograms of genomic DNA were extracted from cryopreserved PBMCs for TCR beta library preparation. Longitudinal blood samples from CLL patients receiving ibrutinib monotherapy were subjected to high-throughput TCR beta sequencing. The patients took part in an open-label, single-center phase 2 trial of ibrutinib monotherapy. The specimen comprised PBMCs, sampled after 36 months of ibrutinib treatment. The clonotype was recovered from a human donor with chronic lymphocytic leukemia.

The DNA sequence reads TGTGCCAGCAGCGGGGCCCGGGACAGGGATGCGAATGAGCAGTTCTTC. It codes for CASSGARDRDANEQFF. The chain is assembled from TRBV2 and TRBJ2-1, and 9 junctional nucleotides match TRBD1. As encoded in the germline V gene, CDR1 is SNHLY while CDR2 is FYNNEI. Germline trimming amounts to 6 bases on V and 7 bases on J, with 13 as the count of junction bases outside the gene matches. Including the terminal cysteine and phenylalanine, the CDR3 comprises 16 residues. The only DNA kept is the CDR3, 48 bases in frame from the first base.